This is a list of T cell receptor beta chains from one sample in a study of Tregs in tolerant kidney transplant recipients. Assay used: immunoSEQ multiplex PCR; TCRdb lists only in-frame clones, some missing. The sample shows approximately 69,000 clones, approximately 88% of them seen only once. This sample comprised CD4+ T cells from blood, obtained before the transplant. The source is a human donor who received a combined kidney and bone marrow transplant. Each CDR3 is given with its conserved first and last residue. A D gene is named only where the DNA matches it firmly. Not every row has a clone size; where given, it reads once, few, many or a size class.

clone_size: .; d_call: TRBD2; j_call: TRBJ2-7; v_call: TRBV9; cdr3_nt: TGTGCCAGCAGCGTAGGGGCTAGCGGGCCCTACGAGCAGTACTTC; cdr3_aa: CASSVGASGPYEQYF
clone_size: .; d_call: .; j_call: TRBJ2-2; v_call: TRBV18; cdr3_nt: TGTGCCAGCTCGAGGGAATCTTACACCGGGGAGCTGTTTTTT; cdr3_aa: CASSRESYTGELFF
clone_size: .; d_call: .; j_call: TRBJ1-3; v_call: TRBV7-9; cdr3_nt: TGTGCCAGCAGGCAACAGGGTTACTCTGGAAACACCATATATTTT; cdr3_aa: CASRQQGYSGNTIYF
clone_size: .; d_call: TRBD2; j_call: TRBJ2-5; v_call: TRBV9; cdr3_nt: TGTGCCAGCAGCCGGACTAGCGGGAGTTTAGAGACCCAGTACTTC; cdr3_aa: CASSRTSGSLETQYF
clone_size: .; d_call: TRBD1; j_call: TRBJ2-3; v_call: TRBV19; cdr3_nt: TGTGCCAGTAGTCGGGACAGGGGCACAGATACGCAGTATTTT; cdr3_aa: CASSRDRGTDTQYF
clone_size: .; d_call: TRBD2; j_call: TRBJ2-1; v_call: TRBV27; cdr3_nt: TGTGCCAGCAGTTTACCGGGAGGGCCTCGAAACAATGAGCAGTTCTTC; cdr3_aa: CASSLPGGPRNNEQFF
clone_size: .; d_call: TRBD1; j_call: TRBJ1-2; v_call: TRBV28; cdr3_nt: TGTGCCAGCAGCACAAGGGGGCGCGGCCAGGGCTACACCTTC; cdr3_aa: CASSTRGRGQGYTF
clone_size: .; d_call: .; j_call: TRBJ2-3; v_call: TRBV7-3; cdr3_nt: TGTGCCAGCAGCCCGAGTCATAGCACAGATACGCAGTATTTT; cdr3_aa: CASSPSHSTDTQYF
clone_size: .; d_call: .; j_call: TRBJ2-7; v_call: TRBV7-2; cdr3_nt: TGTGCCAGCAGCACCGTAGCGACTAGGGAGCAGTACTTC; cdr3_aa: CASSTVATREQYF
clone_size: .; d_call: TRBD1; j_call: TRBJ2-1; v_call: TRBV11-2; cdr3_nt: TGTGCCAGCAGCAAAGGGTCAGGGGACAGGGCCCACAATGAGCAGTTCTTC; cdr3_aa: CASSKGSGDRAHNEQFF
clone_size: .; d_call: .; j_call: TRBJ2-5; v_call: TRBV5-8; cdr3_nt: TGTGCCAGCAGCTTGCGGGCGGAGGCCCAGTACTTC; cdr3_aa: CASSLRAEAQYF
clone_size: .; d_call: TRBD2; j_call: TRBJ2-1; v_call: TRBV7-6; cdr3_nt: TGTGCCAGCAGCTTAGGGCTAGCGGGGTACCGAGGGGACAATGAGCAGTTCTTC; cdr3_aa: CASSLGLAGYRGDNEQFF
clone_size: .; d_call: TRBD1; j_call: TRBJ2-7; v_call: TRBV5-1; cdr3_nt: TGCGCCAGCAGAACCGGGACAGGGCCTTATCGTTCCTACGAGCAGTACTTC; cdr3_aa: CASRTGTGPYRSYEQYF
clone_size: .; d_call: .; j_call: TRBJ1-1; v_call: TRBV19; cdr3_nt: TGTGCCAGCCGACTCACTCCTCTACAACCCAACACTGAAGCTTTCTTT; cdr3_aa: CASRLTPLQPNTEAFF
clone_size: .; d_call: TRBD2; j_call: TRBJ2-5; v_call: TRBV5-1; cdr3_nt: TGCGCCAGCAGCTTGGTCCGGGAGGGCCAAGAGACCCAGTACTTC; cdr3_aa: CASSLVREGQETQYF
clone_size: .; d_call: .; j_call: TRBJ2-7; v_call: TRBV11-3; cdr3_nt: TGTGCCAGCAGCCTGCAAAGCGGACCTACTTACGAGCAGTACTTC; cdr3_aa: CASSLQSGPTYEQYF
clone_size: .; d_call: TRBD2; j_call: TRBJ2-3; v_call: TRBV7-2; cdr3_nt: TGTGCCAGCAGCTTAGCTCTAGCGGGTGGGGCAGATACGCAGTATTTT; cdr3_aa: CASSLALAGGADTQYF
clone_size: .; d_call: TRBD1; j_call: TRBJ1-2; v_call: TRBV28; cdr3_nt: TGTGCCAGCAGTTCGGGACAGTTCATGAGGGGCTACACCTTC; cdr3_aa: CASSSGQFMRGYTF
clone_size: once; d_call: TRBD2; j_call: TRBJ2-7; v_call: TRBV28; cdr3_nt: TGTGCCAGCAGTTCATGGGGGACTACGGCGTCCTACGAGCAGTACTTC; cdr3_aa: CASSSWGTTASYEQYF
clone_size: once; d_call: .; j_call: TRBJ2-2; v_call: TRBV7-9; cdr3_nt: TGTGCCAGCAGCTTAATGGCCGTCGGGTCCGGGGAGCTGTTTTTT; cdr3_aa: CASSLMAVGSGELFF
clone_size: once; d_call: TRBD2; j_call: TRBJ2-7; v_call: TRBV7-9; cdr3_nt: TGTGCCAGCAGCGCAATAGCGGGAGACTCCTACGAGCAGTACTTC; cdr3_aa: CASSAIAGDSYEQYF
clone_size: .; d_call: TRBD1; j_call: TRBJ1-5; v_call: TRBV19; cdr3_nt: TGTGCCAGTAGTAAAGGGACAGGGTCAGTCCAGCCCCAGCATTTT; cdr3_aa: CASSKGTGSVQPQHF
clone_size: .; d_call: .; j_call: TRBJ1-1; v_call: TRBV6-5; cdr3_nt: TGTGCCAGCAGCCCATACGACAGGAACACTGAAGCTTTCTTT; cdr3_aa: CASSPYDRNTEAFF
clone_size: .; d_call: .; j_call: TRBJ2-5; v_call: TRBV28; cdr3_nt: TGTGCCAGCAGTTTAACCCCGGAGGCTTACCGAGAGACCCAGTACTTC; cdr3_aa: CASSLTPEAYRETQYF
clone_size: few; d_call: .; j_call: TRBJ1-4; v_call: TRBV28; cdr3_nt: TGTGCCAGCAGCTCTTACGGGGTGGATGAAAAACTGTTTTTT; cdr3_aa: CASSSYGVDEKLFF
clone_size: .; d_call: .; j_call: TRBJ2-2; v_call: TRBV11-3; cdr3_nt: TGTGCCAGCAGCTTAGTATCGGGATCCACCGGGGAGCTGTTTTTT; cdr3_aa: CASSLVSGSTGELFF
clone_size: few; d_call: .; j_call: TRBJ2-3; v_call: TRBV11-2; cdr3_nt: TGTGCCAGCAGCTTAGTTTTGCGGCCTACCCCCACAGATACGCAGTATTTT; cdr3_aa: CASSLVLRPTPTDTQYF
clone_size: .; d_call: .; j_call: TRBJ1-2; v_call: TRBV30; cdr3_nt: TGTGCCTGGAGTATCCGGGGCTATGGCTACACCTTC; cdr3_aa: CAWSIRGYGYTF
clone_size: .; d_call: TRBD1; j_call: TRBJ1-4; v_call: TRBV28; cdr3_nt: TGTGCCAGCGCCCCGACAGGGTCCGGAAAACTGTTTTTT; cdr3_aa: CASAPTGSGKLFF
clone_size: .; d_call: TRBD1; j_call: TRBJ2-3; v_call: TRBV4-1; cdr3_nt: TGCGCCAGCAGCCAAGGACCAGGGGGTACAGATACGCAGTATTTT; cdr3_aa: CASSQGPGGTDTQYF
clone_size: few; d_call: .; j_call: TRBJ1-1; v_call: TRBV4-2; cdr3_nt: TGTGCCAGCAGCCAAGATTGGTGGAGGGGGAACACTGAAGCTTTCTTT; cdr3_aa: CASSQDWWRGNTEAFF
clone_size: .; d_call: TRBD2; j_call: TRBJ2-3; v_call: TRBV28; cdr3_nt: TGTGCCAGCAGTCTCCTGGTCGCGGGACTAACCCCTATGGGCACAGATACGCAGTATTTT; cdr3_aa: CASSLLVAGLTPMGTDTQYF
clone_size: .; d_call: TRBD1; j_call: TRBJ1-5; v_call: TRBV28; cdr3_nt: TGTGCCAGCACTATGACAGGGAATCAGCCCCAGCATTTT; cdr3_aa: CASTMTGNQPQHF
clone_size: .; d_call: .; j_call: TRBJ2-3; v_call: TRBV11-2; cdr3_nt: TGTGCCAGCAGCTCCCCCCCAGGGCGAGGCACAGATACGCAGTATTTT; cdr3_aa: CASSSPPGRGTDTQYF
clone_size: .; d_call: TRBD2; j_call: TRBJ2-1; v_call: TRBV19; cdr3_nt: TGTGCCAGTAGTATAGGAGCTAGCGGGAGGGCCAATGAGCAGTTCTTC; cdr3_aa: CASSIGASGRANEQFF
clone_size: once; d_call: TRBD2; j_call: TRBJ2-7; v_call: TRBV15; cdr3_nt: TGTGCCACCAGCAGAGCCCCCAGTACTAGCGGGAGAAACTACGAGCAGTACTTC; cdr3_aa: CATSRAPSTSGRNYEQYF
clone_size: .; d_call: TRBD1; j_call: TRBJ2-1; v_call: TRBV19; cdr3_nt: TGTGCCAGTAGCCCGACAGGGAGCTCCTACAATGAGCAGTTCTTC; cdr3_aa: CASSPTGSSYNEQFF
clone_size: .; d_call: TRBD2; j_call: TRBJ2-1; v_call: TRBV9; cdr3_nt: TGTGCCAGCAGCGTAGCTCCAAGCGGGAGGGCAGGAGAGCAGTTCTTC; cdr3_aa: CASSVAPSGRAGEQFF
clone_size: .; d_call: .; j_call: TRBJ2-5; v_call: TRBV11-2; cdr3_nt: TGTGCCAGCAGCTCAGACTTGGCGGGGTCGGAGACCCAGTACTTC; cdr3_aa: CASSSDLAGSETQYF
clone_size: .; d_call: TRBD1; j_call: TRBJ1-1; v_call: TRBV5-1; cdr3_nt: TGCGCCAGCAGCTTGGCCAACAGGGGGCCCACTGAAGCTTTCTTT; cdr3_aa: CASSLANRGPTEAFF
clone_size: .; d_call: .; j_call: TRBJ1-3; v_call: TRBV5-1; cdr3_nt: TGCGCCAGCAGCTTGGCCGGGGATTCTGGAAACACCATATATTTT; cdr3_aa: CASSLAGDSGNTIYF
clone_size: few; d_call: .; j_call: TRBJ1-1; v_call: TRBV18; cdr3_nt: TGTGCCAGCTCAGACATAGGTTTGAACACTGAAGCTTTCTTT; cdr3_aa: CASSDIGLNTEAFF
clone_size: .; d_call: TRBD1; j_call: TRBJ1-2; v_call: TRBV5-1; cdr3_nt: TGCGCCAGCAGTCCTGAACAGGGGGCTACCTATGGCTACACCTTC; cdr3_aa: CASSPEQGATYGYTF
clone_size: .; d_call: TRBD1; j_call: TRBJ2-5; v_call: TRBV7-9; cdr3_nt: TGTGCCAGCAGCTTAGACCCGACAGGGGAGACCCAGTACTTC; cdr3_aa: CASSLDPTGETQYF
clone_size: .; d_call: TRBD1; j_call: TRBJ2-7; v_call: TRBV28; cdr3_nt: TGTGCCAGCAGTTTATCCCCGGACAGGGCCCCCTACGAGCAGTACTTC; cdr3_aa: CASSLSPDRAPYEQYF
clone_size: .; d_call: TRBD2; j_call: TRBJ2-3; v_call: TRBV28; cdr3_nt: TGTGCCAGCAGCCAAGGGGGACTAGCGGGAGCAGATACGCAGTATTTT; cdr3_aa: CASSQGGLAGADTQYF
clone_size: few; d_call: TRBD1; j_call: TRBJ2-2; v_call: TRBV19; cdr3_nt: TGTGCCAGTAGTACGGGACAGGTAAACACCGGGGAGCTGTTTTTT; cdr3_aa: CASSTGQVNTGELFF
clone_size: .; d_call: .; j_call: TRBJ2-1; v_call: TRBV7-3; cdr3_nt: TGTGCCAGCAGCTACGACGGGGGAGGTAGTTACAATGAGCAGTTCTTC; cdr3_aa: CASSYDGGGSYNEQFF
clone_size: .; d_call: TRBD2; j_call: TRBJ2-1; v_call: TRBV7-8; cdr3_nt: TGTGCCAGCAGCTTAGGGTCTAGCGGTTACAATGAGCAGTTCTTC; cdr3_aa: CASSLGSSGYNEQFF